This is a list of T cell receptor beta chains from one sample in a study of blood T cell repertoires in COVID-19. TCRdb keeps only in-frame clones here, not all; method: immunoSEQ multiplex PCR. The table lists some 150,000 clones, approximately 86% of them singletons. The sequencing input was peripheral blood. All receptors derive from a woman aged 55-69 years who had recovered from COVID-19. Both conserved end residues are part of each CDR3. Fields, in order: J gene, D gene, V gene, clone size, CDR3 DNA, CDR3 protein. The D gene is left open where the match is weak. Only part of the rows carry a size: once, few, many, or a class if the clone is expanded.

>TRBJ2-7|TRBD1|TRBV19|once
TGTGCCAGTAAGAGGGACAGCGCCTACGAGCAGTACTTC
CASKRDSAYEQYF
>TRBJ2-2|TRBD1|TRBV4-3|.
TGCGCCAGCAGCTACAGGACAGGGTCGGTCACCGGGGAGCTGTTTTTT
CASSYRTGSVTGELFF
>TRBJ2-2|TRBD2|TRBV4-2|.
TGTGCCAGCAGCCAAGACCCTAGCGGGGGTGCCGGGGAGCTGTTTTTT
CASSQDPSGGAGELFF
>TRBJ1-2|TRBD1|TRBV28|.
TGTGCCAGCATCGATGGACAGGCCTATGGCTACACCTTC
CASIDGQAYGYTF
>TRBJ1-1|TRBD1|TRBV15|.
TGTGCCACCAGCAGATTATCAGGGGGCGTCTCTGATACTGAAGCTTTCTTT
CATSRLSGGVSDTEAFF
>TRBJ1-2|.|TRBV5-6|few
TGTGCCAGCAGCTTGGTGGCGGCGGCTGGAGGCTACACCTTC
CASSLVAAAGGYTF
>TRBJ2-4|TRBD1|TRBV28|once
TGTGCCAGCAGTGACGGACAGGACAGTAGGAACATTCAGTACTTC
CASSDGQDSRNIQYF
>TRBJ2-1|TRBD2|TRBV13|.
TGTGCCAGCAGCTTAGGCCTTGGGACTAGCAATGAGCAGTTCTTC
CASSLGLGTSNEQFF
>TRBJ1-6|TRBD1|TRBV28|once
TGTGCCAGCAGTTTAGGACAGGGCTCCTATAATTCACCCCTCCACTTT
CASSLGQGSYNSPLHF
>TRBJ1-1|TRBD1|TRBV7-9|many
TGTGCCAGCAGCTACGGGACAGGGAGAACGGCTTTCTTT
CASSYGTGRTAFF
>TRBJ1-5|TRBD1|TRBV10-3|.
TGTGCCATCAGGGATACCACAGGGGATCGCAATCAGCCCCAGCATTTT
CAIRDTTGDRNQPQHF
>TRBJ2-3|TRBD2|TRBV10-2|.
TGCGCAGTGACTAGCGGGGGGGCCCCCTTGCCCCGGGACCTCTTGAGGGTCACAGATACGCAGTATTTT
CAVTSGGAPLPRDLLRVTDTQYF
>TRBJ2-5|TRBD1|TRBV4-1|.
TGCGCCAGCAGCCGGGGACAGGGAAAAGAGACCCAGTACTTC
CASSRGQGKETQYF
>TRBJ1-5|.|TRBV28|.
TGTGCCAGCAGTTTGGGGGGGGGAAGTCAGCCCCAGCATTTT
CASSLGGGSQPQHF
>TRBJ2-2|.|TRBV18|.
TGTGCCAGCTCACCACGTCTATGGGAGCTGTTTTTT
CASSPRLWELFF
>TRBJ1-1|.|TRBV9|.
TGTGCCAGCAGCCGACCGGGGGGAGTGACTGAAGCTTTCTTT
CASSRPGGVTEAFF
>TRBJ1-2|TRBD1|TRBV5-1|.
TGCGCCAGCCACTTCGGGGACAGGGTGATATATGGCTACACCTTC
CASHFGDRVIYGYTF
>TRBJ1-3|.|TRBV18|.
TGTGCCAGCTCACCAGACAGAAACACCATATATTTT
CASSPDRNTIYF
>TRBJ2-3|TRBD2|TRBV24-1|few
TGTGCCACCAGCCCGGGGGGGCCGGCGGCGCAGTATTTT
CATSPGGPAAQYF
>TRBJ2-7|TRBD2|TRBV4-1|once
TGCGCCAGCTCGCTTCTAGCGGGGGCGATCTCCTACGAGCAGTACTTC
CASSLLAGAISYEQYF